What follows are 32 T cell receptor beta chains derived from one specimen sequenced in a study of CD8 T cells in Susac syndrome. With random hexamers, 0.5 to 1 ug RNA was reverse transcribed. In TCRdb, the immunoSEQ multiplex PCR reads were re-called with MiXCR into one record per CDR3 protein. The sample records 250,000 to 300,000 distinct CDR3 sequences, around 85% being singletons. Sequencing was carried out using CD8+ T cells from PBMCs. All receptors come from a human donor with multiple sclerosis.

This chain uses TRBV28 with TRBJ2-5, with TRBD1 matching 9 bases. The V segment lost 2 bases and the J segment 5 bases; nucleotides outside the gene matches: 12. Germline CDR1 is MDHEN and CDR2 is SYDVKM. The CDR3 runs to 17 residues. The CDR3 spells CASSLPWTGAGSETQYF. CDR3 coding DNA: TGTGCCAGCAGTTTACCCTGGACAGGGGCAGGTAGTGAGACCCAGTACTTC.

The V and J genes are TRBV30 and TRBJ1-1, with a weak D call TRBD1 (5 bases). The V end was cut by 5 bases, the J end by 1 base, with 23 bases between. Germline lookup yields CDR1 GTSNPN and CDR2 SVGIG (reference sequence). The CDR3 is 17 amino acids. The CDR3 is CAWEGSPSGLPNTEAFF. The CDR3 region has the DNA TGTGCCTGGGAAGGGTCCCCCTCGGGACTTCCGAACACTGAAGCTTTCTTT.

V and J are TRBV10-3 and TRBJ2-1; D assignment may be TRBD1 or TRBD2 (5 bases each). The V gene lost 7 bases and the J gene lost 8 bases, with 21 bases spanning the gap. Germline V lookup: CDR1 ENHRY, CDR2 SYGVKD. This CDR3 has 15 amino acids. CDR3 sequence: CAIILGHTERDEQFF. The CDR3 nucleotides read TGTGCCATCATTTTGGGGCACACCGAGAGGGATGAGCAGTTCTTC.

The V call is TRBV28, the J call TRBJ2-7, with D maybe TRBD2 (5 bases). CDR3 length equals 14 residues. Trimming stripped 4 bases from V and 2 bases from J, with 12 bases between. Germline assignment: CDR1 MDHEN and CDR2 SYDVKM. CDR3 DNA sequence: TGTGCCAGCAGTTCCGTCCTAGCTGCCTACGAGCAGTACTTC. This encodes CASSSVLAAYEQYF.

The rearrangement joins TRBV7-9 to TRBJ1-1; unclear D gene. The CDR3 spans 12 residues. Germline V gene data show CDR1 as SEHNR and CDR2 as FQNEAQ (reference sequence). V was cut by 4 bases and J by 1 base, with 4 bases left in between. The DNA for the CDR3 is TGTGCCAGCAGCTGGTCGAACACTGAAGCTTTCTTT. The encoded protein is CASSWSNTEAFF.

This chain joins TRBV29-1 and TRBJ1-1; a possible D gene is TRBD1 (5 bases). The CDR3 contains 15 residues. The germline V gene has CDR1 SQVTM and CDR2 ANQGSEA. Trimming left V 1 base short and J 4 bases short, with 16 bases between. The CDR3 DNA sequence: TGCAGCGTTGAAGTACCCAGGGTGGCAGTCACTGAAGCTTTCTTT. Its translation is CSVEVPRVAVTEAFF.

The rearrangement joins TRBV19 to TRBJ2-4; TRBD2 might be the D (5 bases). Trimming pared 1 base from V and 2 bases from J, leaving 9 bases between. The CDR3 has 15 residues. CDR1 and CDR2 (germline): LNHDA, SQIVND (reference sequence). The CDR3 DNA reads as TGTGCCAGTAGTATAGGATTCGGGACCAAAAACATTCAGTACTTC. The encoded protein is CASSIGFGTKNIQYF.

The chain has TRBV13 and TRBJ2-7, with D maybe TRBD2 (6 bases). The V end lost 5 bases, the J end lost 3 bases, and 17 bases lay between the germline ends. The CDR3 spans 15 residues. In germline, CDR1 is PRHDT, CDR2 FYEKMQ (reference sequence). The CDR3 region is CASSARGGTFYEQYF. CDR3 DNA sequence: TGTGCCAGCAGCGCACGTGGGGGGACCTTCTACGAGCAGTACTTC.

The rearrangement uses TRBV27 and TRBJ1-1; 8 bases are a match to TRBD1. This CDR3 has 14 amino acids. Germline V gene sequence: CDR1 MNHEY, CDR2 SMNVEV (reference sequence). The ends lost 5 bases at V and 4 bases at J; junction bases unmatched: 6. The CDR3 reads CASSDRGPITEAFF. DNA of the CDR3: TGTGCCAGCAGTGACAGGGGCCCCATCACTGAAGCTTTCTTT.

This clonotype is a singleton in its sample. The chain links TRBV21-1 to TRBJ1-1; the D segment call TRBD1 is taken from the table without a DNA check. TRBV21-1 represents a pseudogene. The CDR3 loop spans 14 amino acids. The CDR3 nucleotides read TGTGCCAGAGGGACCCCGATCGGCAACACTGAAGCTTTCTTT. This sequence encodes CARGTPIGNTEAFF.

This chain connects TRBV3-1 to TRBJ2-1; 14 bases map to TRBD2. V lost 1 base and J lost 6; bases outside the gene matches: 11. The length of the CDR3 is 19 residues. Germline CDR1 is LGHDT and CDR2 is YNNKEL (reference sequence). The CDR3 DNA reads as TGTGCCAGCAGCCAAGCCTTCGGACTAGCGGGAGGTCCGCGCAATGAGCAGTTCTTC. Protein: CASSQAFGLAGGPRNEQFF.

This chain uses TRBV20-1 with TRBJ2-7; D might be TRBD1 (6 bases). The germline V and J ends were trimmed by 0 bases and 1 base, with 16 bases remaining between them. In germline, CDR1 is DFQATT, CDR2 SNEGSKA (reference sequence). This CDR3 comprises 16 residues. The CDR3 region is CSARDGGPGASYEQYF. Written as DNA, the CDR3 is TGCAGTGCTAGAGATGGGGGTCCAGGGGCGTCCTACGAGCAGTACTTC.

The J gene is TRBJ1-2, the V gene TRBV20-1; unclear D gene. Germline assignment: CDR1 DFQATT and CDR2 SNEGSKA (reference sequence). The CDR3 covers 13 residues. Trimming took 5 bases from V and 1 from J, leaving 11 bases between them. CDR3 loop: CSAWGINNYGYTF. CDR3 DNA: TGCAGTGCTTGGGGTATCAATAACTATGGCTACACCTTC.

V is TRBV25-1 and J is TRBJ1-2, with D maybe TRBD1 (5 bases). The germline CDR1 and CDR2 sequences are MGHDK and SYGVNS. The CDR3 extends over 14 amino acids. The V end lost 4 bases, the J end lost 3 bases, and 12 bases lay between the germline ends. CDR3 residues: CASSGTPGDYGYTF. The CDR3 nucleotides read TGTGCCAGCAGTGGGACCCCGGGGGACTATGGCTACACCTTC.

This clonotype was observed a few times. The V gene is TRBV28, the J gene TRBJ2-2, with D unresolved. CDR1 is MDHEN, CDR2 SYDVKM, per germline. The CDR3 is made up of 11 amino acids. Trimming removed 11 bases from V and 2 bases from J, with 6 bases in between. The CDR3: CASANTGELFF. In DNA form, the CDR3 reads TGTGCCTCCGCCAACACCGGGGAGCTGTTTTTT.

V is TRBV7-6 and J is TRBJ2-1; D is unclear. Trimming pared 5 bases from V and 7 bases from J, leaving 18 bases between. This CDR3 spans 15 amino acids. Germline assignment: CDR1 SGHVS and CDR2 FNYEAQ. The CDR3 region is CASSLHLSGENEQFF. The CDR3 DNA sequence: TGTGCCAGCAGCCTCCACCTCTCCGGTGAGAATGAGCAGTTCTTC.

The CDR3 sequence is CSVRVQSGYGYTF. Written as DNA, the CDR3 is TGCAGCGTTCGGGTACAGAGCGGGTATGGCTACACCTTC. This sequence joins TRBV29-1 and TRBJ1-2; D not resolved. The germline CDR1 and CDR2 sequences are SQVTM and ANQGSEA. This CDR3 region has 13 residues. The V end lost 5 bases, the J end lost 5 bases, and 15 bases lay between the germline ends.

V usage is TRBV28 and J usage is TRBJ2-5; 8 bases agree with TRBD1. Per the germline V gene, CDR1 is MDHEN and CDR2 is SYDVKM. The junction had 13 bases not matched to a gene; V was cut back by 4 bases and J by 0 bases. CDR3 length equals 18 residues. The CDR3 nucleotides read TGTGCCAGCAGTTCCCCCTGGGCGGGGACAGGCAACCAAGAGACCCAGTACTTC. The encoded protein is CASSSPWAGTGNQETQYF. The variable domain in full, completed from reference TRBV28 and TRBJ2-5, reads DVKVTQSSRYLVKRTGEKVFLECVQDMDHENMFWYRQDPGLGLRLIYFSYDVKMKEKGDIPEGYSVSREKKERFSLILESASTNQTSMYLCASSSPWAGTGNQETQYFGPGTRLLVL.

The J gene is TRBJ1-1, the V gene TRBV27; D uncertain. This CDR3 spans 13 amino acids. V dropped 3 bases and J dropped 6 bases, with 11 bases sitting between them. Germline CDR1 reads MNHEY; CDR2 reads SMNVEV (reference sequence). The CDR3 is CASSFSSGAEAFF. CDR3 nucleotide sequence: TGTGCCAGCAGTTTTTCCTCTGGTGCTGAAGCTTTCTTT.

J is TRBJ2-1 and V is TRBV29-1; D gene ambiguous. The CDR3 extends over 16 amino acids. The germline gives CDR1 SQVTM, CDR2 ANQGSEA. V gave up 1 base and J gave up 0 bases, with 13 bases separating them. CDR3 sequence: CSVEGSGPYSYNEQFF. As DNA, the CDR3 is TGCAGCGTTGAAGGGTCCGGGCCCTACTCCTACAATGAGCAGTTCTTC.

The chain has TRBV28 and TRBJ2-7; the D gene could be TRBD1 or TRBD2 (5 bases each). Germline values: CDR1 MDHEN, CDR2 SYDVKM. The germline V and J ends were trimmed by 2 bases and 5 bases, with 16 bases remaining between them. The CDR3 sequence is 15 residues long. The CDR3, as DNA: TGTGCCAGCAGTTTAGAGTCGGGGCGGAAAAACGAGCAGTACTTC. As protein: CASSLESGRKNEQYF.

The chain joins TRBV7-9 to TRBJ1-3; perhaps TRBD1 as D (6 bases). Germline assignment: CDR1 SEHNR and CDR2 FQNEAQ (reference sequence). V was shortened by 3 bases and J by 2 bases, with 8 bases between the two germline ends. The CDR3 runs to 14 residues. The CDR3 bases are TGTGCCAGCAGCTTCACAGGGCCTGGAAACACCATATATTTT. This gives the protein CASSFTGPGNTIYF. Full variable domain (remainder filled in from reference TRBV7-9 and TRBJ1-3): DTGVSQNPRHKITKRGQNVTFRCDPISEHNRLYWYRQTLGQGPEFLTYFQNEAQLEKSRLLSDRFSAERPKGSFSTLEIQRTEQGDSAMYLCASSFTGPGNTIYFGEGSWLTVV.

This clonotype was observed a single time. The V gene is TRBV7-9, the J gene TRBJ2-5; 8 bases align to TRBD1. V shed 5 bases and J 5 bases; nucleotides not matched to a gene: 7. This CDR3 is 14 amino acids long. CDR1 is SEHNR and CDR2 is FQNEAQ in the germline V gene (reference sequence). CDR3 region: CASSPRDRNETQYF. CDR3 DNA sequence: TGTGCCAGCAGCCCCCGGGACAGGAATGAGACCCAGTACTTC.

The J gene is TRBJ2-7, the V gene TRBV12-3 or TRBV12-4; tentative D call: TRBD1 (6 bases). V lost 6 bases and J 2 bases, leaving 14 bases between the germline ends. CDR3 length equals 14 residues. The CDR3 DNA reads TGTGCCAGCAGCCTTTGGGACATACCCTACGAGCAGTACTTC. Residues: CASSLWDIPYEQYF.

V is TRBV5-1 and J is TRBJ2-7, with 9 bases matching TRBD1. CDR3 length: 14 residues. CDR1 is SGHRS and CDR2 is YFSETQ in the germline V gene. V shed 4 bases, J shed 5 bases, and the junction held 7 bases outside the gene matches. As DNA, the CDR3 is TGCGCCAGCAGCAACGGACAGGGGAAGCACGAGCAGTACTTC. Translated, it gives CASSNGQGKHEQYF. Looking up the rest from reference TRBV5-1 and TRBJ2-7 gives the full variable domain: KAGVTQTPRYLIKTRGQQVTLSCSPISGHRSVSWYQQTPGQGLQFLFEYFSETQRNKGNFPGRFSGRQFSNSRSEMNVSTLELGDSALYLCASSNGQGKHEQYFGPGTRLTVT.

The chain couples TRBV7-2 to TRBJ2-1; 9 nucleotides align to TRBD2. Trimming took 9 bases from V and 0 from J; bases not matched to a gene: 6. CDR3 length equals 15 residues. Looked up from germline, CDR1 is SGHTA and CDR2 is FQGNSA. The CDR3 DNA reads TGTGCCAGTAGCCTAGCGGGGAGCTCCTACAATGAGCAGTTCTTC. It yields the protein CASSLAGSSYNEQFF.

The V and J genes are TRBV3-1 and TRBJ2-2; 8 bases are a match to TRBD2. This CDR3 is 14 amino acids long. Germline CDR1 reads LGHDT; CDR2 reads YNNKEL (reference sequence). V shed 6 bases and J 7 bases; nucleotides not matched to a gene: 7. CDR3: CASRGAGAFGELFF. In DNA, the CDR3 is TGTGCCAGCAGGGGAGCGGGAGCATTCGGGGAGCTGTTTTTT.

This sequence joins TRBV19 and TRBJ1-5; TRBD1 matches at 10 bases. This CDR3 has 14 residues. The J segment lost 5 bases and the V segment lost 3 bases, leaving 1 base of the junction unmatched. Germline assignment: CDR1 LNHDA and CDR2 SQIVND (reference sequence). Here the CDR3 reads CASSIGTGDQPQHF. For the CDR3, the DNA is TGTGCCAGTAGTATCGGGACAGGGGATCAGCCCCAGCATTTT.

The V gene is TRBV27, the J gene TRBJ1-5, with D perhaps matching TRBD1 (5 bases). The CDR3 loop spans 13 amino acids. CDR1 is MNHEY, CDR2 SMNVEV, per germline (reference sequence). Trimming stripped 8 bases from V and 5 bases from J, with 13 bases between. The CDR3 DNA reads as TGTGCCAGCGCCTCAGGGTTTTATCAGCCCCAGCATTTT. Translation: CASASGFYQPQHF.

The CDR3 DNA reads TGCAGTGCTCGCAGGGGGAACAACTATGGCTACACCTTC. Its protein is CSARRGNNYGYTF. The chain has TRBV20-1 and TRBJ1-2; 7 positions match TRBD1. With V trimmed by 5 bases and J by 2 bases, 5 bases remained unmatched. This CDR3 comprises 13 residues. The germline CDR1 and CDR2 sequences are DFQATT and SNEGSKA (reference sequence).

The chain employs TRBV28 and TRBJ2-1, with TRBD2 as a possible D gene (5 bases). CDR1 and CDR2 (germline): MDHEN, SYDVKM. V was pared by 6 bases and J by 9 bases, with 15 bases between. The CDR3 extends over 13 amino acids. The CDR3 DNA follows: TGTGCCAGCAGATCTTCAATAGCGAGTGAGCAGTTCTTC. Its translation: CASRSSIASEQFF.

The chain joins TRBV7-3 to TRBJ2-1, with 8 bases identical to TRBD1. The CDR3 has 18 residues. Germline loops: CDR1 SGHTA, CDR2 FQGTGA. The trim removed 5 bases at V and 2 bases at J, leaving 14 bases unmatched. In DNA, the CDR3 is TGTGCCAGCAGCGTCGACAGGGGTGGGACTCTCCCCTACAATGAGCAGTTCTTC. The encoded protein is CASSVDRGGTLPYNEQFF.